Presented here are 4 T cell receptor beta chains from one specimen sequenced in a study of T-cell reconstitution after alpha-beta-depleted transplantation in children. Unique molecular identifiers were incorporated during preparation of the TCRbeta library. TCRdb re-called the PCR reads through MiXCR, storing one row per CDR3 protein. The sample holds 780,000 or so distinct CDR3 sequences, approximately 15% seen once. Here the sequenced sample was PBMCs, mostly from graft donor cells, taken 360 days after TCRalphabeta/CD19-depleted stem cell transplant. These receptors were collected from a male patient younger than 18 who had a stem cell transplant for acute lymphoblastic leukemia, so the T cells may come from the graft donor.

This clonotype was seen a few times. V is TRBV5-1 and J is TRBJ1-1, with D possibly TRBD1 on 5 matching bases. The CDR3 spans 15 residues. Germline CDR1 reads SGHRS; CDR2 reads YFSETQ. V was trimmed by 3 bases and J by 0 bases, leaving 12 bases between them. The CDR3 loop is CASSSTKGLNTEAFF. DNA of the CDR3: TGCGCCAGCAGCTCAACCAAGGGGCTGAACACTGAAGCTTTCTTT.

CDR3 protein: CASSEIHTGELFF. In DNA form, the CDR3 reads TGCGCCAGCAGCGAGATACACACCGGGGAGCTGTTTTTT. V usage is TRBV5-1 and J usage is TRBJ2-2; no firm D call. The CDR3 is 13 residues long. Looked up from germline, CDR1 is SGHRS and CDR2 is YFSETQ. Trimming removed 4 bases at V and 3 bases at J, with 7 bases between.

This clonotype was found many times. The chain carries TRBV12-3 or TRBV12-4 and TRBJ1-1, with TRBD1 matching over 11 bases. V lost 5 bases and J lost 7; bases outside the gene matches: 6. The CDR3 is made up of 14 amino acids. The CDR3 region is CASSPGQGVSEAFF. In DNA form, the CDR3 reads TGTGCCAGCAGTCCGGGACAGGGGGTTAGTGAAGCTTTCTTT.

This chain uses TRBV6-1 with TRBJ1-1; D unclear. Germline V gene data show CDR1 as MNHNS and CDR2 as SASEGT. The V end was cut by 7 bases, the J end by 4 bases, with 19 bases between. CDR3 length equals 15 residues. CDR3 DNA sequence: TGTGCCAGCACCCCAATGGGTCCGGGGAGCACTGAAGCTTTCTTT. The encoded protein is CASTPMGPGSTEAFF.